This T cell receptor (beta chain) was recorded in a study of T cell responses to AZD1222 COVID-19 vaccine. Study results and limitations: Epitopes outside B.1.351 and B.1.1.7 mutated regions reportedly drew nearly half of spike TCRs. Only after the peak T cell response were repertoires sampled. Rises in breadth and depth of Spike-specific TCRs came after two AZD1222 doses. The sample set comprised mostly white British donors with more females, and clonal diversity was possibly underestimated.

Data came from immunoSEQ multiplex PCR; TCRdb stores just in-frame clones and leaves some out. The sample yields 95,000 to 150,000 clones, about 89% seen once. A word on this clone: What it binds is unknown.

The CDR3 consists of 13 residues. The V and J ends lost 6 bases and 6 bases respectively, with 11 bases between them. Germline CDR1 and CDR2: SNHLY and FYNNEI. The chain couples TRBV2 to TRBJ2-2; D possibly corresponds to TRBD1 (6 bases). The material sequenced was peripheral blood, taken on day 0 of AZD1222 vaccination. The sequence came from an adult in good health. CDR3 loop: CASRETGPGELFF. CDR3 DNA sequence: TGTGCCAGCAGAGAGACAGGACCCGGGGAGCTGTTTTTT.